The T cell receptor beta chain under discussion was sequenced for a study of blood T cells in healthy people across ages. The trim removed 0 bases at V and 3 bases at J, leaving 0 bases unmatched. The CDR3 length is 15 residues. Germline assignment: CDR1 SGHRS and CDR2 YFSETQ. The second PCR ran about 6 to 12 cycles with a sample-barcoded 5' primer and J-beta primers. TCRdb independently ran MiXCR on the 5' RACE reads; one entry per CDR3 protein. The data show 650,000 to 700,000 distinct CDR3 sequences, about 30% seen once. This clonotype was observed many times. This sequence joins TRBV5-1 and TRBJ2-1; TRBD1 matches at 10 bases. The sequenced sample consisted of blood. This receptor was identified in an elderly woman in good health. The CDR3 DNA sequence: TGCGCCAGCAGCTTGGGGACAGGGGGCTACAATGAGCAGTTCTTC. Protein: CASSLGTGGYNEQFF. Drawing the rest from reference TRBV5-1 and TRBJ2-1, the complete variable domain is KAGVTQTPRYLIKTRGQQVTLSCSPISGHRSVSWYQQTPGQGLQFLFEYFSETQRNKGNFPGRFSGRQFSNSRSEMNVSTLELGDSALYLCASSLGTGGYNEQFFGPGTRLTVL.